Detailed here is one TCR beta chain. The target of this receptor is not known. Within one base of it there is no much larger clone, and no base qualities were kept. The sample belongs to a study of CD8 T cells in Susac syndrome (dated by TCRdb to between 2018 and 2020). Study-wide context: Among the sequenced Susac syndrome patients, five or six had clinically active disease and eight or nine were in clinical remission. At blood withdrawal, Susac syndrome patients were either therapy-naive, taking corticosteroids (in some cases with IVIg as well), or taking IVIg alone. Whether CD8+ T cell activation and differentiation in Susac syndrome was antigen driven was tested using repertoire sequencing. Clonality of the CD8+ T cell repertoire was compared between over ten healthy donors, approximately 14 Susac syndrome patients and around 15 multiple sclerosis patients. Points the paper makes about the study in general: CD8+ repertoires in Susac syndrome showed clonal expansion, which was highest in CD8+ TEMRA cells and was greater in clinically active patients than in remitting patients. The number of individuals in the TCR sequencing and HLA analysis was recognized as being relatively small. Roughly 15 and five Susac-specific public clones were found in the total CD8+ and CD8+ TEMRA repertoires, respectively.

High-throughput TCR beta sequencing profiled peripheral blood CD8+ and CD4+ T cells from healthy donors, Susac syndrome patients and multiple sclerosis patients. Recently defined diagnostic criteria for definite or probable disease were met by the Susac syndrome patients. Bulk CD8+ and CD4+ T cells were purified by magnetic negative isolation, whereas CD8+ TEMRA cells were enriched by FACS. Blood was drawn into EDTA tubes, processed within 24 hours, and PBMCs were isolated by density gradient centrifugation. PBMCs intended for TCR sequencing were frozen in liquid nitrogen and were later thawed in a 37 degrees C water bath. The sorted or isolated CD4+, CD8+ and CD8+ TEMRA cells reached a purity of at least 90%. CDR1 and CDR2 (LGHNA, YNFKEQ) derive from the germline V gene. The CDR3 covers 14 residues, taking in both the cysteine and the phenylalanine. Only the CDR3 region is kept as DNA, spanning 42 bases read in frame from base 1. Germline trimming amounts to 3 bases on V and 9 bases on J, with 8 as the count of junction bases outside the gene matches.

RNA was extracted with the RNeasy kit and 0.5 to 1 ug was reverse transcribed using random hexamers. TCR beta CDR3 regions were amplified with the immunoSEQ multiplex PCR assay covering 54 Vbeta and 13 Jbeta segments. To correct PCR amplification bias, a synthetic template baseline was used for both primer optimization and computational correction. The authors processed their data as follows. Only productive sequences were kept, with reads annotated to V, D and J genes according to IMGT and analyzed in immunoSEQ Analyzer. Clonality was computed as one minus Shannon entropy normalized by log2 of the number of productive unique sequences. Public and private clones were assessed among the 100 most prevalent clones of each patient and control. Clones were defined as Susac-specific when absent from the healthy and MS cohorts, from approximately 1,100 published viral clones and from other ImmuneACCESS disease sequences. In TCRdb, the public reads were trimmed at Q25 with fastp and aligned with MiXCR, with productive beta chains retained. Identical CDR3 protein sequences are pooled into one entry, listed with their most common genes and DNA. TCRdb's processing, not the study's, gives the V and J calls here. This sample holds about 190,000 distinct CDR3 sequences; 85% to 95% were observed only once. About 0.17% of the sample comes from the top ten.

Sequencing input: CD8+ T cells from PBMCs. The sequence was collected from a human donor with Susac syndrome. The chain is made from TRBV4-2 and TRBJ2-1, and TRBD1 matches 7 of the central bases. The DNA sequence is given as TGTGCCAGCAGCCACACAGGGGAACCGGGTGAGCAGTTCTTC. It is translated as CASSHTGEPGEQFF.